This TCR beta chain appears in the sequencing data of a study of technical replicates of blood from a few donors. This table comes from immunoSEQ multiplex PCR, and its TCRdb copy is limited to in-frame clones, with some not included. This sample carries around 76,000 clones, over 95% of them seen once, and the ten largest clones take roughly 0.2%. Trimming cost V 4 bases and J 7 bases, with 7 bases left between them. The CDR3 spans 11 residues. Germline-derived CDR1 and CDR2 are SEHNR and FQNEAQ (reference sequence). V usage is TRBV7-9 and J usage is TRBJ1-1; D not certain. The sequencing sample was made of T cells isolated from PBMCs. This TCR derives from a human donor in good health. This chain's CDR3 is CASSSGREAFF. The CDR3 nucleotides read TGTGCCAGCAGCTCAGGCCGTGAAGCTTTCTTT.